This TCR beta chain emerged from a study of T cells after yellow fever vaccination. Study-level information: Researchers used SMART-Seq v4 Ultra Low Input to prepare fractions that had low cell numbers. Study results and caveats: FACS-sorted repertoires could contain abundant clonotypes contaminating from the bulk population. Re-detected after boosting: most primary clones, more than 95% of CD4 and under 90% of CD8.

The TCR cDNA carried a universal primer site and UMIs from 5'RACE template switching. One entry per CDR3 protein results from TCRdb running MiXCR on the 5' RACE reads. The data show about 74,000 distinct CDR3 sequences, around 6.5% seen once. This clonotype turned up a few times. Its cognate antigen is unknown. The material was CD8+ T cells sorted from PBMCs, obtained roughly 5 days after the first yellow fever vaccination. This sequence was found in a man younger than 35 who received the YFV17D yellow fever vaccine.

The CDR3 region has the DNA TGCGCCAGCAGCCAGCGCCCGCTGAGTCCCTATGGCTACACCTTC. Amino acid sequence: CASSQRPLSPYGYTF. The J gene is TRBJ1-2, the V gene TRBV5-1; D remains ambiguous. Trimming removed 4 bases at V and 4 bases at J, with 17 bases between. This CDR3 contains 15 residues. Germline CDR1 reads SGHRS; CDR2 reads YFSETQ.